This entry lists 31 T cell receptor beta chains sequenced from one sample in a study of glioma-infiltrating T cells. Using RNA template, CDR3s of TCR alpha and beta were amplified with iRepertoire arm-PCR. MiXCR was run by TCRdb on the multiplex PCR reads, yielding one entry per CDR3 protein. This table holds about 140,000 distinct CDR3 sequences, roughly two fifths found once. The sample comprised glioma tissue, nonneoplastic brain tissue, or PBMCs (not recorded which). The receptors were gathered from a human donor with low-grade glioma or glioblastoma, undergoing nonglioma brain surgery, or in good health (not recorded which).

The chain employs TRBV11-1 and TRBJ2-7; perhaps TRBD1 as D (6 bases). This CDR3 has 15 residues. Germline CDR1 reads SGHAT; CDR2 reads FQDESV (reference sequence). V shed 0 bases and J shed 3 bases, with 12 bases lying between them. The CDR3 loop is CASSLAGTTVYEQYF. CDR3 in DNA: TGTGCCAGCAGCTTAGCGGGGACAACGGTCTACGAGCAGTACTTC. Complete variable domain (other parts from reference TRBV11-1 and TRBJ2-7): EAEVAQSPRYKITEKSQAVAFWCDPISGHATLYWYRQILGQGPELLVQFQDESVVDDSQLPKDRFSAERLKGVDSTLKIQPAELGDSAMYLCASSLAGTTVYEQYFGPGTRLTVT.

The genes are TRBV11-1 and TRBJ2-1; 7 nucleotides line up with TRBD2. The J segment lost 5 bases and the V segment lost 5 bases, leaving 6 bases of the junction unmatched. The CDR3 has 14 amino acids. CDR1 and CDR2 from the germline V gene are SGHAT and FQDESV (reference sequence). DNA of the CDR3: TGTGCCAGCAGCACCGGGACTACGGACAATGAGCAGTTCTTC. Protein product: CASSTGTTDNEQFF. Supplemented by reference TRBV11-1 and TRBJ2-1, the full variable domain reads EAEVAQSPRYKITEKSQAVAFWCDPISGHATLYWYRQILGQGPELLVQFQDESVVDDSQLPKDRFSAERLKGVDSTLKIQPAELGDSAMYLCASSTGTTDNEQFFGPGTRLTVL.

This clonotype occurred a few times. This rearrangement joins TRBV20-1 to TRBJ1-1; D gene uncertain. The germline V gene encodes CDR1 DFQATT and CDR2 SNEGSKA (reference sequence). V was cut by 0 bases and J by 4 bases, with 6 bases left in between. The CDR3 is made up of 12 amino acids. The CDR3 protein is CSARDHGTEAFF. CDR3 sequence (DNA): TGCAGTGCTAGAGATCATGGCACTGAAGCTTTCTTT.

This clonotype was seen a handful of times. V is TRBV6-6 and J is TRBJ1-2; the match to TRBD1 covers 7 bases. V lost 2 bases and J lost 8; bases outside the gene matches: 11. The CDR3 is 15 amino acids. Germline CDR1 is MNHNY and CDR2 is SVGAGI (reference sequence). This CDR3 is CASSYPYRGRWGYTF. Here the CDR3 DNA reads TGTGCCAGCAGTTACCCCTACAGGGGCCGATGGGGCTACACCTTC.

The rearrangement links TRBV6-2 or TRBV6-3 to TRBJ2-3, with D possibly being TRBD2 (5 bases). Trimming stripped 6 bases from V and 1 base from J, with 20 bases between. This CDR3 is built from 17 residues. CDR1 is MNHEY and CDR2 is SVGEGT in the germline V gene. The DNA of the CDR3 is TGTGCCAGCAGCTCGGGATTAGAGTACGGGGGCACAGATACGCAGTATTTT. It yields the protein CASSSGLEYGGTDTQYF.

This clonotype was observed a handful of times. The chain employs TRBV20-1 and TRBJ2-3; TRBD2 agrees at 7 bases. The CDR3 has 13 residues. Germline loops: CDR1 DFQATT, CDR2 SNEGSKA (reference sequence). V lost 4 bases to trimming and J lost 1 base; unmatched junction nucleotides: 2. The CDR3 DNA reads TGCAGTGCTATACTAGCGCGCACAGATACGCAGTATTTT. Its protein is CSAILARTDTQYF.

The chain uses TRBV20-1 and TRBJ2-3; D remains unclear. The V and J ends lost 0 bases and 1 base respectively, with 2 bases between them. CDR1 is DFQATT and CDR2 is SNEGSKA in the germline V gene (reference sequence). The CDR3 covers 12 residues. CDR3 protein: CSARDGTDTQYF. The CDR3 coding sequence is TGCAGTGCTAGAGATGGCACAGATACGCAGTATTTT.

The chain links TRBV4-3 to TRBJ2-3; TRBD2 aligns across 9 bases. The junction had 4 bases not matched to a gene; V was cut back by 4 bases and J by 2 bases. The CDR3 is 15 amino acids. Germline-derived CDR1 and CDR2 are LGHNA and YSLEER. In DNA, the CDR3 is TGCGCCAGCAGCCGCCTAGCGGGGACCACAGATACGCAGTATTTT. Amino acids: CASSRLAGTTDTQYF.

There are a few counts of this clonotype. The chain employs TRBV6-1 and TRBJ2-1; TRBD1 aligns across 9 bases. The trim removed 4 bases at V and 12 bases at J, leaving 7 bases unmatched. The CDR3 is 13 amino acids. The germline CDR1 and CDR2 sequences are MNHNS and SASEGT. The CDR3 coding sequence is TGTGCCAGCAGTGGAACTGACAGGGGGTGGCAGTTCTTC. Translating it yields CASSGTDRGWQFF.

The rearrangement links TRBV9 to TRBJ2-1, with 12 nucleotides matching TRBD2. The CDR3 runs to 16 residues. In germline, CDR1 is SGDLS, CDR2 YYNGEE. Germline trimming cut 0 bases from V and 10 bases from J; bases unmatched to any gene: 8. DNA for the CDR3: TGTGCCAGCAGCGTAGCGGGACTAGCGGGTTCGAGCGAGCAGTTCTTC. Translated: CASSVAGLAGSSEQFF.

This CDR3 reads CASSYHHSANTDTQYF. CDR3 coding DNA: TGTGCCAGCAGTTACCATCATTCCGCGAACACAGATACGCAGTATTTT. The chain has TRBV28 and TRBJ2-3; D call uncertain. V lost 4 bases and J 2 bases, leaving 16 bases between the germline ends. The length of the CDR3 is 16 residues. The germline CDR1 and CDR2 sequences are MDHEN and SYDVKM. The full variable domain, in which reference TRBV28 and TRBJ2-3 provide the parts outside the CDR3, is DVKVTQSSRYLVKRTGEKVFLECVQDMDHENMFWYRQDPGLGLRLIYFSYDVKMKEKGDIPEGYSVSREKKERFSLILESASTNQTSMYLCASSYHHSANTDTQYFGPGTRLTVL.

The CDR3 nucleotides are TGTGCCAGCAGTCCTCTACTGGGCGAGACCCAGTACTTC. Its protein is CASSPLLGETQYF. V is TRBV27 and J is TRBJ2-5; D is unclear. CDR1 is MNHEY, CDR2 SMNVEV, per germline (reference sequence). V was pared by 5 bases and J by 5 bases, with 12 bases between. The CDR3 runs 13 residues.

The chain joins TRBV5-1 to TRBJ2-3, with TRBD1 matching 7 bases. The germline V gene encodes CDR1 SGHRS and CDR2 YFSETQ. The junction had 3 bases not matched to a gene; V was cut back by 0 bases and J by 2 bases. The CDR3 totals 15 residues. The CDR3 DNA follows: TGCGCCAGCAGCTTGGGGGGACAGCTCACAGATACGCAGTATTTT. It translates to CASSLGGQLTDTQYF.

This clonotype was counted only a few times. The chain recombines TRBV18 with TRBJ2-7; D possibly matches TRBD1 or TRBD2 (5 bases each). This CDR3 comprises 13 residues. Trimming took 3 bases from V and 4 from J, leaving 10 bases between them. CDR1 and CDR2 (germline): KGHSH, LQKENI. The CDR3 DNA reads TGTGCCAGCTCACCGGGACGGGAATACGAGCAGTACTTC. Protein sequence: CASSPGREYEQYF.

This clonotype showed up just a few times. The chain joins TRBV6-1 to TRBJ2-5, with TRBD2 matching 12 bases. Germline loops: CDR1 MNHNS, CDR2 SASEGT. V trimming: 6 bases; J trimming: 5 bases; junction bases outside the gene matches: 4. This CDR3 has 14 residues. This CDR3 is CASSRTSGAETQYF. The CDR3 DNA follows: TGTGCCAGCAGCCGGACTAGCGGGGCTGAGACCCAGTACTTC.

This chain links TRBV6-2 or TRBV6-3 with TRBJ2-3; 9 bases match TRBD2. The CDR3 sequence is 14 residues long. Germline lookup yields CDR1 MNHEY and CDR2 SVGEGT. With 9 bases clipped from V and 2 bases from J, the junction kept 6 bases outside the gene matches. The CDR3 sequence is CARLSGGFTDTQYF. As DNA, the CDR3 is TGTGCCAGGCTTAGCGGGGGATTCACAGATACGCAGTATTTT.

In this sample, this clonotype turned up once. CDR3 nucleotide sequence: TGTGCCAGCAGCTCATCGGGCCAGAGGGCAGGTACGCAGTATTTT. This translates into CASSSSGQRAGTQYF. The chain couples TRBV28 to TRBJ2-3; maybe TRBD2 (5 bases). V was clipped by 6 bases and J by 8 bases, with 21 bases between them. Germline V gene lookup returns CDR1 MDHEN and CDR2 SYDVKM. The CDR3 covers 15 residues.

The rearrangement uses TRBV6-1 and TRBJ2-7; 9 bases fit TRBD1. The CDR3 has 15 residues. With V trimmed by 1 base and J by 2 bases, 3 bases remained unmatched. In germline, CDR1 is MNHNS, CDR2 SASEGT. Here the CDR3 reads CASSEEWTGAYEQYF. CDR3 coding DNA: TGTGCCAGCAGTGAAGAATGGACAGGGGCCTACGAGCAGTACTTC.

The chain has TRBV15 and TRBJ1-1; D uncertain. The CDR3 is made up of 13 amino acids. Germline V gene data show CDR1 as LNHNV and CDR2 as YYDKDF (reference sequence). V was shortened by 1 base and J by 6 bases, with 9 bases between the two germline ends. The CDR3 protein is CATSRVAGSEAFF. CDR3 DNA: TGTGCCACCAGCAGAGTCGCAGGCTCTGAAGCTTTCTTT.

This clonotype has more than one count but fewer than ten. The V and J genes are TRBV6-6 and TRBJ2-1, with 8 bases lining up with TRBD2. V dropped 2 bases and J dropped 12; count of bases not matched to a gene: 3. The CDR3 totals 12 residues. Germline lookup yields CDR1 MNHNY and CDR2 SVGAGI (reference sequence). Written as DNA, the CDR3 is TGTGCCAGCAGTTACACGGGGGGGGTGCAGTTCTTC. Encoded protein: CASSYTGGVQFF.

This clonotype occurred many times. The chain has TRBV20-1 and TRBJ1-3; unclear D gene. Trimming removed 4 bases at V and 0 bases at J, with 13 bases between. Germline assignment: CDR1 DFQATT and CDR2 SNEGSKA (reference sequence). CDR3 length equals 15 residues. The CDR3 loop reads CSANPSATSGNTIYF. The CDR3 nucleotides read TGCAGTGCTAACCCGTCGGCCACCTCTGGAAACACCATATATTTT.

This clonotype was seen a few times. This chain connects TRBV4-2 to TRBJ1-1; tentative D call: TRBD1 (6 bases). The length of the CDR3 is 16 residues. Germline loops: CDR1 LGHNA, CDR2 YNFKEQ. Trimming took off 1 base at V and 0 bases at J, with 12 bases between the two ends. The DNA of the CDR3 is TGTGCCAGCAGCCAAGGTGCGGGACAACTGAACACTGAAGCTTTCTTT. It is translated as CASSQGAGQLNTEAFF.

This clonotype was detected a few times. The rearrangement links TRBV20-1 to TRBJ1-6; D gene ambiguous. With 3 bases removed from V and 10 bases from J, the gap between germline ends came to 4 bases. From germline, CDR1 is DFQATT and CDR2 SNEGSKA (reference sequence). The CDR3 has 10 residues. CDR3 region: CSARKSPLHF. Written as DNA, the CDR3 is TGCAGTGCTAGGAAATCACCCCTCCACTTT.

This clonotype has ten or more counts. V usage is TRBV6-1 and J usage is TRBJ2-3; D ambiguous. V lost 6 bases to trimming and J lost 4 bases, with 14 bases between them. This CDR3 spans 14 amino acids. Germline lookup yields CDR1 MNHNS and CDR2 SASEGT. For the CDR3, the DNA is TGTGCCAGCAGGATCCTGATGGGATCAGATACGCAGTATTTT. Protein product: CASRILMGSDTQYF.

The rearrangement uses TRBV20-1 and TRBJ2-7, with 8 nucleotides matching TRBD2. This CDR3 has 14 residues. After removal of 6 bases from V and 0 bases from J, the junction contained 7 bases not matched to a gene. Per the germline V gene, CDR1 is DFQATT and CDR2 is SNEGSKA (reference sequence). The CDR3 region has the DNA TGCAGTGCACCCGCTAGCGGGTCCTCCTACGAGCAGTACTTC. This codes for CSAPASGSSYEQYF.

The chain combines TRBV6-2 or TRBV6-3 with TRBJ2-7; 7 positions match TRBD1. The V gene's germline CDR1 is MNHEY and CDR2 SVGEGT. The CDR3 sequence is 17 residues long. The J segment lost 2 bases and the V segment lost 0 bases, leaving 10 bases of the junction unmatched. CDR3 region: CASSYSLLGQRTYEQYF. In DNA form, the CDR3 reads TGTGCCAGCAGTTACTCGTTACTGGGACAGAGAACCTACGAGCAGTACTTC.

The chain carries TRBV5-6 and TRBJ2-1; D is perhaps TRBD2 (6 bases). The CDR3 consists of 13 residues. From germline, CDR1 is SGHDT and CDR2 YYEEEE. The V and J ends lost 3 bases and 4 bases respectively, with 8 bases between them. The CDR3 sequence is CASSSTRYNEQFF. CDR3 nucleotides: TGTGCCAGCAGCTCGACTAGGTACAATGAGCAGTTCTTC.

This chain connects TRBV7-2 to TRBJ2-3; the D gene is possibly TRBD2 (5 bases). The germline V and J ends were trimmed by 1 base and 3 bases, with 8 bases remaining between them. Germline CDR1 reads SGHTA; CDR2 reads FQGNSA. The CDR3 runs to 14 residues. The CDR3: CASSLGTWTDTQYF. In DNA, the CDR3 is TGTGCCAGCAGCTTAGGGACTTGGACAGATACGCAGTATTTT. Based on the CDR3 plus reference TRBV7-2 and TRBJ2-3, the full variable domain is GAGVSQSPSNKVTEKGKDVELRCDPISGHTALYWYRQSLGQGLEFLIYFQGNSAPDKSGLPSDRFSAERTGGSVSTLTIQRTQQEDSAVYLCASSLGTWTDTQYFGPGTRLTVL.

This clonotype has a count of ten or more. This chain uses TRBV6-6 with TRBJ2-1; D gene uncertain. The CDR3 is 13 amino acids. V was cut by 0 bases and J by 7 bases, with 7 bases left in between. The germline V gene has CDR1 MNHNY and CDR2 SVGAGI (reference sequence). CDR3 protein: CASSYSRRNEQFF. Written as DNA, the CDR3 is TGTGCCAGCAGTTACTCGCGGAGAAATGAGCAGTTCTTC.

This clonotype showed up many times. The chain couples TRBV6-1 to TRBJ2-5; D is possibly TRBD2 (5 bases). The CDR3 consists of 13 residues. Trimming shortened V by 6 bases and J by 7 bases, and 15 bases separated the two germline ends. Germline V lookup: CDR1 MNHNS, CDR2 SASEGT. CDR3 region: CASSGEPRRTQYF. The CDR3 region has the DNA TGTGCCAGCAGCGGGGAGCCACGGAGGACCCAGTACTTC.

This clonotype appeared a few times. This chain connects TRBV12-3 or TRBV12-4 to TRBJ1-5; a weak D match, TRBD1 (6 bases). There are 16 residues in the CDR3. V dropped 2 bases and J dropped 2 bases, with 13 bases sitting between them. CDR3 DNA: TGTGCCAGCAGTTTAATGGGGGGCAGGGGCAATCAGCCCCAGCATTTT. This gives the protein CASSLMGGRGNQPQHF.